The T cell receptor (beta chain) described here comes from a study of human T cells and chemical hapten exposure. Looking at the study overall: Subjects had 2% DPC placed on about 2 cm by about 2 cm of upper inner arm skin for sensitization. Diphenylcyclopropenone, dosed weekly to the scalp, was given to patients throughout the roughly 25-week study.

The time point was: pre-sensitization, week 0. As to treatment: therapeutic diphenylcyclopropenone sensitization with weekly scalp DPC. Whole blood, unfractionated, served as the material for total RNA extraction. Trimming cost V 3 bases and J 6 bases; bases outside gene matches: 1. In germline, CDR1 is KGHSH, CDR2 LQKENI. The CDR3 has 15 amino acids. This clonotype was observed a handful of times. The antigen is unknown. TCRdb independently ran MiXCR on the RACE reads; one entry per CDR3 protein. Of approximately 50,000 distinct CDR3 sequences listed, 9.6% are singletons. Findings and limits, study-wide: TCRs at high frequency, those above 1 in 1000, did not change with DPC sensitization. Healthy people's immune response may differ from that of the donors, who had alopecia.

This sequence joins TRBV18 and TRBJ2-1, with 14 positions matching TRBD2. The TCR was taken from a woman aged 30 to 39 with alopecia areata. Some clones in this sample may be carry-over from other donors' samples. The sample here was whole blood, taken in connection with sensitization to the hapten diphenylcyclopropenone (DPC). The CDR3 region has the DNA TGTGCCAGCTCACCGACTAGCGGGGGGGCCAATGAGCAGTTCTTC. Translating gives CASSPTSGGANEQFF.